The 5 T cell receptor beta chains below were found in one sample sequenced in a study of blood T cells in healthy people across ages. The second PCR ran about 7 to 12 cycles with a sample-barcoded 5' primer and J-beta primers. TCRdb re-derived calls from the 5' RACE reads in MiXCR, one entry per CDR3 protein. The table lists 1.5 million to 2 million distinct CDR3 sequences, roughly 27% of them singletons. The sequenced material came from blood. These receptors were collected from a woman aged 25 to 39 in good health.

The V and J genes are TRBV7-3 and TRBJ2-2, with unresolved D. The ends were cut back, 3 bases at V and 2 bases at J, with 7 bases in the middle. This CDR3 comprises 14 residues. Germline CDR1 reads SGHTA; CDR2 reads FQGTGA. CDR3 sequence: CASSFATNTGELFF. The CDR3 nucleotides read TGTGCCAGCAGCTTTGCAACAAACACCGGGGAGCTGTTTTTT.

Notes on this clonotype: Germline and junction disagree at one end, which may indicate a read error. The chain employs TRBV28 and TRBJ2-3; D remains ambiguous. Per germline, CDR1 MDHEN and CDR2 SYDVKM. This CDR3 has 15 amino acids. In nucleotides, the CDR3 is TGTACCAGCAGCACCCCTAACTCTGCAAGGGATACGCAGTATTTT. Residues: CTSSTPNSARDTQYF.

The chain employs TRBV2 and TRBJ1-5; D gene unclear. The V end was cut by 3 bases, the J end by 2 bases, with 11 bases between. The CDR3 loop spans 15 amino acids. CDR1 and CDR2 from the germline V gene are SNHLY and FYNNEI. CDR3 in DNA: TGTGCCAGCAGTGATGGTAGTGGGGGCAATCAGCCCCAGCATTTT. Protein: CASSDGSGGNQPQHF. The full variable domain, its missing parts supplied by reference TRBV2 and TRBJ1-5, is EPEVTQTPSHQVTQMGQEVILRCVPISNHLYFYWYRQILGQKVEFLVSFYNNEISEKSEIFDDQFSVERPDGSNFTLKIRSTKLEDSAMYFCASSDGSGGNQPQHFGDGTRLSIL.

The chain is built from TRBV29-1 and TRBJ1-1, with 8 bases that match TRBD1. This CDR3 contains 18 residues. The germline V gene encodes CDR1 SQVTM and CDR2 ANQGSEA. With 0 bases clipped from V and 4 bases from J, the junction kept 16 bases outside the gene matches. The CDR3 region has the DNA TGCAGCGTTGAAGAGACTGCCTCCGGGCCCCAGGGGGCCACTGAAGCTTTCTTT. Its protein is CSVEETASGPQGATEAFF. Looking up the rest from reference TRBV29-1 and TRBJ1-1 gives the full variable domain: SAVISQKPSRDICQRGTSLTIQCQVDSQVTMMFWYRQQPGQSLTLIATANQGSEATYESGFVIDKFPISRPNLTFSTLTVSNMSPEDSSIYLCSVEETASGPQGATEAFFGQGTRLTVV.

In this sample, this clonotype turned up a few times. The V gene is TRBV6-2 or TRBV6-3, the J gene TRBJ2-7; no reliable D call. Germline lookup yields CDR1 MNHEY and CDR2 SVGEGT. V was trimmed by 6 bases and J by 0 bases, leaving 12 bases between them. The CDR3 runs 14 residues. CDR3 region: CASSYGYTSYEQYF. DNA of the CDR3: TGTGCCAGCAGCTACGGATACACCTCCTACGAGCAGTACTTC.